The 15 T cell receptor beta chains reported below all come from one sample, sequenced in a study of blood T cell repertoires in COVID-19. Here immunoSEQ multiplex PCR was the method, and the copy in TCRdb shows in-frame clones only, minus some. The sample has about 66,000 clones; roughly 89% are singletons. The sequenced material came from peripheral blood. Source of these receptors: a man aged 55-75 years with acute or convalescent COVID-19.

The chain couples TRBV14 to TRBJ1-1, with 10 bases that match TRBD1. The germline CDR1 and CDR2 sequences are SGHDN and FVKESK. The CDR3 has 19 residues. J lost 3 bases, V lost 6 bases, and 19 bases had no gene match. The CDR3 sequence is CASSRFRDRGLYWDTEAFF. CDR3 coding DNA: TGTGCCAGCAGTCGCTTCCGGGACAGGGGCTTGTATTGGGACACTGAAGCTTTCTTT.

Here the CDR3 DNA reads TGTGCCAGTAGTAACACAGGGTCGATGTCTGAAGCTTTCTTT. Its protein is CASSNTGSMSEAFF. The chain couples TRBV19 to TRBJ1-1, with D tentatively TRBD1 (6 bases). V was trimmed by 4 bases and J by 6 bases, leaving 15 bases between them. CDR3 length: 14 amino acids. From germline, CDR1 is LNHDA and CDR2 SQIVND (reference sequence).

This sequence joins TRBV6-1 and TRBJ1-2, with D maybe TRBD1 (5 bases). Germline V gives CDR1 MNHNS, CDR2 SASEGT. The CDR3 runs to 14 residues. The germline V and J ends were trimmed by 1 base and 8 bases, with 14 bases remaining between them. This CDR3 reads CASSEEEGRYGYTF. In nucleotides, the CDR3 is TGTGCCAGCAGTGAAGAGGAGGGGAGGTACGGCTACACCTTC.

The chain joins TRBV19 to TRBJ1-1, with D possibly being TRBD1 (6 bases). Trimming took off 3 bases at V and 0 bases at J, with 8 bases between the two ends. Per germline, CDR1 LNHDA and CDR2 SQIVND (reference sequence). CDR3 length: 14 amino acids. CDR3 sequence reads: CASSITGLNTEAFF. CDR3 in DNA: TGTGCCAGTAGTATCACAGGGTTGAACACTGAAGCTTTCTTT. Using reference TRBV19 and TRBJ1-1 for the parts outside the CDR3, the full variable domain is DGGITQSPKYLFRKEGQNVTLSCEQNLNHDAMYWYRQDPGQGLRLIYYSQIVNDFQKGDIAEGYSVSREKKESFPLTVTSAQKNPTAFYLCASSITGLNTEAFFGQGTRLTVV.

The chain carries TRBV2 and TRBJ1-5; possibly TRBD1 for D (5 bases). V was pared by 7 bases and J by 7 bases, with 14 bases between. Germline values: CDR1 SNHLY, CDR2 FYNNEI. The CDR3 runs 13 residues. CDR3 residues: CASTVQGAQPQHF. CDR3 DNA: TGTGCCAGCACCGTTCAAGGGGCCCAGCCCCAGCATTTT. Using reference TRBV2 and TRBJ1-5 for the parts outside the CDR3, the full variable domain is EPEVTQTPSHQVTQMGQEVILRCVPISNHLYFYWYRQILGQKVEFLVSFYNNEISEKSEIFDDQFSVERPDGSNFTLKIRSTKLEDSAMYFCASTVQGAQPQHFGDGTRLSIL.

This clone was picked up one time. The CDR3 loop reads CASSPQGLESTDTQYF. CDR3 DNA sequence: TGTGCCAGCTCACCACAGGGGCTCGAAAGCACAGATACGCAGTATTTT. The V and J genes are TRBV18 and TRBJ2-3; D perhaps matches TRBD1 (5 bases). CDR3 length equals 16 residues. V was trimmed by 1 base and J by 0 bases, leaving 11 bases between them. The germline gives CDR1 KGHSH, CDR2 LQKENI.

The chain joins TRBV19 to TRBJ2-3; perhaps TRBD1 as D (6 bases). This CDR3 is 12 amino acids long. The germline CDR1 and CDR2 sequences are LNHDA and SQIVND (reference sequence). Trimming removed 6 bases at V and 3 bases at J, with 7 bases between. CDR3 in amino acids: CASRGTTDTQYF. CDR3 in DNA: TGTGCCAGTAGGGGGACAACAGATACGCAGTATTTT.

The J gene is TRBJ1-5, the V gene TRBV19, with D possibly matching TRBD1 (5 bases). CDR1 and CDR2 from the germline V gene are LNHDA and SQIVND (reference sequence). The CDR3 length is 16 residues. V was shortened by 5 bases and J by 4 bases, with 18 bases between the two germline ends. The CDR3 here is CASSSVSPGENQPQHF. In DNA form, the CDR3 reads TGTGCCAGTAGTTCGGTTAGCCCGGGGGAGAATCAGCCCCAGCATTTT.

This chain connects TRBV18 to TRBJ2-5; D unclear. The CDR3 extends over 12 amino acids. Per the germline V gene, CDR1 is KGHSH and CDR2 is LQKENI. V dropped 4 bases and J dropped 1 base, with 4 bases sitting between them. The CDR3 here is CASSLSQETQYF. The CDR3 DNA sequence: TGTGCCAGCTCACTCAGCCAAGAGACCCAGTACTTC.

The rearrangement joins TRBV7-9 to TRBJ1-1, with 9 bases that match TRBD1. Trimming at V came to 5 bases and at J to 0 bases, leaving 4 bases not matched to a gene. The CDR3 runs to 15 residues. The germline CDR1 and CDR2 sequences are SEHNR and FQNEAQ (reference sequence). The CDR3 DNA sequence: TGTGCCAGCAGCACGGACAGGGGATTGAACACTGAAGCTTTCTTT. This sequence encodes CASSTDRGLNTEAFF.

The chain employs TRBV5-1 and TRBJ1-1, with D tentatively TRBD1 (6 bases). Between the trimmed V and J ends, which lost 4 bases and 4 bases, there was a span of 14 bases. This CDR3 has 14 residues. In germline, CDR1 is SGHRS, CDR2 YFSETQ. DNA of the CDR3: TGCGCCAGCAGCGGAAGGGCAGGGGTCACTGAAGCTTTCTTT. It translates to CASSGRAGVTEAFF.

This CDR3 reads CASSLQGMNTEAFF. The CDR3, as DNA: TGCGCCAGCAGCTTGCAGGGCATGAACACTGAAGCTTTCTTT. The chain is built from TRBV5-1 and TRBJ1-1; maybe TRBD1 (5 bases). Trimming removed 1 base at V and 0 bases at J, with 7 bases between. Per the germline V gene, CDR1 is SGHRS and CDR2 is YFSETQ. CDR3 length equals 14 residues.

CDR3 region: CASTPQGAAETQYF. The CDR3 DNA sequence: TGTGCCAGTACCCCGCAGGGCGCGGCGGAGACCCAGTACTTC. V usage is TRBV19 and J usage is TRBJ2-5; TRBD1 is a possible D gene (5 bases). CDR1 and CDR2 (germline): LNHDA, SQIVND (reference sequence). The CDR3 runs to 14 residues. V lost 7 bases to trimming and J lost 5 bases, with 17 bases between them.

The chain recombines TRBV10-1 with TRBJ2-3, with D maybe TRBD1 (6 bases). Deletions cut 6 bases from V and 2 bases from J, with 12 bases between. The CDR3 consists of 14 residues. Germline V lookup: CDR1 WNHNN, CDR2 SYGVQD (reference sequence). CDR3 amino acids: CASRPDSLTDTQYF. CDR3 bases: TGCGCCAGCAGGCCGGACAGCCTCACAGATACGCAGTATTTT.

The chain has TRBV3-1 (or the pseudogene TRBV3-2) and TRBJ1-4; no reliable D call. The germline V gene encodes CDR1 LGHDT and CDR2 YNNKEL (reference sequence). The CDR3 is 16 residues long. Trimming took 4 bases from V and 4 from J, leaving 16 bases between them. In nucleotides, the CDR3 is TGTGCCAGCAGCCGCCGGCCGCTGACGGGTAATGAAAAACTGTTTTTT. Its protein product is CASSRRPLTGNEKLFF.